This TCR beta chain was observed in a study of cytomegalovirus exposure and HLA in healthy donors. Findings of the study overall: Later on, an analysis showed TCR association rates differing by HLA locus, with DRB1 the most and HLA-C the fewest. According to a later analysis, most TCR beta chains associated with CMV appeared HLA-restricted.

Points on this clone: As yet, its antigen is unknown. One junction end does not reproduce the germline sequence, and a read error may be involved. Other DNA variants within this sample encode the same CDR3.

CDR1 SGHRS and CDR2 YFSETQ come from the germline V gene. There are 13 residues in the CDR3. 60 Vbeta and 13 Jbeta primers were used in PCR. Produced via immunoSEQ multiplex PCR; TCRdb's table is partial and in-frame only. Among about 190,000 clones listed, approximately 86% were seen once. This TCR was sampled from a woman aged 25 to 39 in good health and CMV-seronegative. The chain carries TRBV5-1 and TRBJ1-5; TRBD1 matches 7 bases. The sequenced material came from PBMCs. The CDR3 here is CASRLTGNQPQHF. CDR3 bases: TGCGCCAGCAGATTGACAGGGAATCAGCCCCAGCATTTC.